This T cell receptor beta chain appears in the sequencing data of a study of human T cells and chemical hapten exposure. Study-wide points: Every donor had alopecia, and their immune response may therefore differ from healthy people's.

The V end was cut by 1 base, the J end by 6 bases, with 6 bases between. The CDR3 covers 12 residues. Germline CDR1 and CDR2: SGHDN and FVKESK. Time point denoted: patch test 2, 6 weeks after DPC sensitization. Treatment described: therapeutic diphenylcyclopropenone sensitization with weekly scalp DPC. This clonotype was picked up many times. Its antigen is undetermined. TCRdb used MiXCR to reprocess the RACE reads, holding one entry per CDR3 protein. The table shows approximately 80,000 distinct CDR3 sequences, with 8% to 13% occurring only once. Source: whole blood, taken in connection with sensitization to the hapten diphenylcyclopropenone (DPC). This TCR was sampled from a woman in her forties or fifties with alopecia areata. Some clones in this sample may be carry-over from other donors' samples. The rearrangement links TRBV14 to TRBJ1-2; D not resolved. The CDR3 DNA reads as TGTGCCAGCAGCCAAGGGCGGGATGGCTACACCTTC. Protein: CASSQGRDGYTF. The full variable domain, completed using reference TRBV14 and TRBJ1-2, is EAGVTQFPSHSVIEKGQTVTLRCDPISGHDNLYWYRRVMGKEIKFLLHFVKESKQDESGMPNNRFLAERTGGTYSTLKVQPAELEDSGVYFCASSQGRDGYTFGSGTRLTVV.